This passage covers 22 T cell receptor beta chains from one sample sequenced in a study of molecular identifiers for immune sequencing clone quantification. TCRdb analysed the PCR reads with MiXCR anew, one entry per CDR3 protein. The table includes over 600,000 distinct CDR3 sequences, about 20% detected once. The sample taken for sequencing was naive CD8+ T cells from blood, with Jurkat cell RNA spiked in. Subset given: FACS-sorted CD8+CD4-CCR7+CD45RA+ naive T cells. Receptors were obtained from a human donor in good health. Some libraries in this study had Jurkat cell RNA spiked in.

For this clonotype: Without the conserved terminal phenylalanine or tryptophan, this CDR3 likely stems from a read error. The chain carries TRBV6-5 and TRBJ2-1; perhaps TRBD2 as D (5 bases). With 2 bases removed from V and 7 bases from J, the gap between germline ends came to 15 bases. The CDR3 is 15 residues long. Germline CDR1 is MNHEY and CDR2 is SVGAGI. The CDR3 DNA reads TGTGCCAGCAGTTACCAGACGGGGTCTGGGAATGAGCAGTTCCTC. It codes for CASSYQTGSGNEQFL.

The chain joins TRBV7-3 to TRBJ2-1; 14 positions match TRBD2. The CDR3 is 15 residues long. The V gene end was trimmed by 5 bases and the J gene end by 9 bases; junction bases not matched to a gene: 6. CDR1 is SGHTA and CDR2 is FQGTGA in the germline V gene. DNA of the CDR3: TGTGCCAGCAGCATGGGACTAGCGGGAGTTGGTGAGCAGTTCTTC. Translation gives CASSMGLAGVGEQFF.

This clonotype showed up many times. CDR3 protein: CASAELGANSPLHF. The CDR3 coding sequence is TGTGCCAGCGCGGAGCTAGGGGCAAATTCACCCCTCCACTTT. The chain is built from TRBV7-6 and TRBJ1-6, with a possible D match to TRBD1 (5 bases). Trimming shortened V by 8 bases and J by 7 bases, and 15 bases separated the two germline ends. Per the germline V gene, CDR1 is SGHVS and CDR2 is FNYEAQ. There are 14 residues in the CDR3.

The rearrangement joins TRBV6-5 to TRBJ1-1; the D is unclear. Germline V gives CDR1 MNHEY, CDR2 SVGAGI. The V end was cut by 0 bases, the J end by 0 bases, with 8 bases between. The CDR3 length is 15 residues. CDR3 in amino acids: CASSYSARMNTEAFF. DNA of the CDR3: TGTGCCAGCAGTTACTCGGCCAGAATGAACACTGAAGCTTTCTTT.

Many counts were recorded for this clonotype. The chain employs TRBV14 and TRBJ1-2; D perhaps matches TRBD1 (6 bases). The ends were cut back, 1 base at V and 4 bases at J, with 16 bases in the middle. The CDR3 totals 16 residues. Germline values: CDR1 SGHDN, CDR2 FVKESK. CDR3 in amino acids: CASSQGSGGYFYGYTF. The DNA of the CDR3 is TGTGCCAGCAGCCAAGGCTCCGGGGGCTATTTCTATGGCTACACCTTC.

This clonotype was seen ten or more times. The chain carries TRBV13 and TRBJ1-5; D remains ambiguous. V gave up 0 bases and J gave up 2 bases, with 11 bases separating them. Germline CDR1 and CDR2: PRHDT and FYEKMQ (reference sequence). This CDR3 spans 16 amino acids. The CDR3 is CASSLGAAGRNQPQHF. CDR3 DNA sequence: TGTGCCAGCAGCTTAGGGGCCGCCGGTCGCAATCAGCCCCAGCATTTT.

Details on this clonotype: A much larger clone lies a single base off, so this may be a read error. The chain joins TRBV20-1 to TRBJ2-7; TRBD1 matches 9 bases. V was pared by 6 bases and J by 3 bases, with 12 bases of the junction left unmatched. CDR3 length: 15 amino acids. Germline V CDR1 and CDR2: DFQATT, SNEGSKA (reference sequence). The CDR3 sequence is CSAPKPGQGSYEQYF. The CDR3 DNA reads TGCAGTGCCCCAAAACCGGGACAGGGAAGCTACGAGCAGTACTTC.

Remarks on this clonotype: A much bigger clone sits one base away, suggesting this may be a read error. The genes are TRBV5-1 and TRBJ2-1; D remains ambiguous. CDR1 SGHRS and CDR2 YFSETQ come from the germline V gene. The CDR3 sequence is 14 residues long. The CDR3 DNA sequence: TGCGCCGGCAGCTTTAGTAGCTCCTACAATGAGCAGTTCTTC. It yields the protein CAGSFSSSYNEQFF.

This clonotype was seen repeatedly, ten times or more. V gene TRBV19 combines with J gene TRBJ2-5, with a possible D match to TRBD2 (5 bases). V was pared by 3 bases and J by 7 bases, with 12 bases between. The CDR3 contains 13 residues. Germline CDR1 and CDR2: LNHDA and SQIVND (reference sequence). This CDR3 reads CASSIGGVGTQYF. CDR3 DNA: TGTGCCAGTAGTATTGGAGGTGTTGGGACCCAGTACTTC.

This clonotype occurred many times. The chain combines TRBV6-5 with TRBJ2-7; 11 nucleotides agree with TRBD2. Germline CDR1 is MNHEY and CDR2 is SVGAGI. The CDR3 has 16 residues. V dropped 2 bases and J dropped 3; count of bases not matched to a gene: 6. CDR3 in DNA: TGTGCCAGCAGTTACGGGTTAGCGGGAGGGTTCTACGAGCAGTACTTC. It codes for CASSYGLAGGFYEQYF.

This clonotype was counted many times. The chain recombines TRBV29-1 with TRBJ2-3, with 10 positions matching TRBD2. This CDR3 spans 15 amino acids. CDR1 SQVTM and CDR2 ANQGSEA come from the germline V gene. J gave up 6 bases and V 6 bases, and 12 bases lay outside the gene matches. CDR3 bases: TGCAGCGTAACCGGGACTAGCGTAGGGGGTGATACGCAGTATTTT. It specifies CSVTGTSVGGDTQYF.

About this clonotype: A read error may be the cause here, since a much bigger clone is one base away. The V gene is TRBV5-3, the J gene TRBJ2-1; TRBD2 might be the D (6 bases). TRBV5-3 is identified as an open reading frame with a role that is uncertain. The ends were cut back, 8 bases at V and 6 bases at J, with 24 bases in the middle. The length of the CDR3 is 16 residues. The CDR3 reads CASSPGGGGIINEQFF. In DNA form, the CDR3 reads TGTGCCAGCAGCCCCGGGGGTGGCGGGATCATCAATGAGCAGTTCTTC.

This clonotype has ten or more counts. The chain links TRBV7-7 to TRBJ2-3; TRBD1 or TRBD2 may be the D gene (5 bases each). Germline CDR1 is SSHAT and CDR2 is FNYEAQ (reference sequence). V shed 5 bases and J shed 3 bases, with 18 bases lying between them. CDR3 size: 16 residues. As DNA, the CDR3 is TGTGCCAGCAGCCTAAACCCGGGACGGATGACAGATACGCAGTATTTT. Protein: CASSLNPGRMTDTQYF.

With regard to this clonotype: Just one base apart from a much larger clone, this may be a read error. This chain links TRBV6-2 or TRBV6-3 with TRBJ2-2, with TRBD2 matching 9 bases. This CDR3 has 16 residues. Germline values: CDR1 MNHEY, CDR2 SVGEGT. The CDR3 DNA is TGTGCCTGCAAGTGGAGTGCAGGACTAGCGTCCGGGGAGCTGCTTTTT. Translated: CACKWSAGLASGELLF.

The V gene is TRBV21-1, the J gene TRBJ1-5. TRBV21-1 is recorded as a pseudogene. This CDR3 region has 15 residues. The CDR3 coding sequence is TGTGCCAGCAACAAAGGGCCAGAATGGAATCAGCCCCAGCATTTT. Amino acids: CASNKGPEWNQPQHF.

On this clonotype itself: Being one base from a much bigger clone, this may be a read error. The V and J genes are TRBV6-5 and TRBJ2-2, with a possible D match to TRBD1 (6 bases). From germline, CDR1 is MNHEY and CDR2 SVGAGI. This CDR3 has 16 residues. Trimming cost V 0 bases and J 5 bases, with 13 bases left between them. For the CDR3, the DNA is TGTGCCAGCAGTTACTCCGGGGCAGGGGTTACCGGGGAGCTGTTTTTT. Its protein product is CASSYSGAGVTGELFF.

This clonotype was detected ten times or more. V gene TRBV14 combines with J gene TRBJ1-4; a weak D match, TRBD1 (6 bases). CDR1 is SGHDN, CDR2 FVKESK, per germline. The CDR3 extends over 15 amino acids. V was trimmed by 5 bases and J by 3 bases, leaving 13 bases between them. In nucleotides, the CDR3 is TGTGCCAGCAGCTTACAGGGACCGCCTAATGAAAAACTGTTTTTT. Its protein is CASSLQGPPNEKLFF.

This clonotype was seen repeatedly, ten times or more. This chain connects TRBV7-2 to TRBJ2-7; D gene uncertain. Trimming took off 1 base at V and 5 bases at J, with 6 bases between the two ends. CDR1 and CDR2 from the germline V gene are SGHTA and FQGNSA. There are 12 residues in the CDR3. The CDR3 reads CASSLGPHEQYF. The CDR3 DNA reads as TGTGCCAGCAGCTTAGGTCCCCACGAGCAGTACTTC. The full variable domain, rest sourced from reference TRBV7-2 and TRBJ2-7, is GAGVSQSPSNKVTEKGKDVELRCDPISGHTALYWYRQSLGQGLEFLIYFQGNSAPDKSGLPSDRFSAERTGGSVSTLTIQRTQQEDSAVYLCASSLGPHEQYFGPGTRLTVT.

The chain carries TRBV19 and TRBJ1-5; the D gene is possibly TRBD1 (6 bases). This CDR3 has 16 residues. The germline V gene has CDR1 LNHDA and CDR2 SQIVND (reference sequence). The V gene lost 1 base and the J gene lost 5 bases, with 15 bases spanning the gap. Here the CDR3 DNA reads TGTGCCAGTAGTATAGTAGCAGGGGCGCTGGATCAGCCCCAGCATTTT. This encodes CASSIVAGALDQPQHF.

Worth noting for this clonotype: Since a much larger clone is just one base distant, this may be a read error. This chain joins TRBV12-3 or TRBV12-4 and TRBJ2-3; D may be TRBD2 (5 bases). The CDR3 consists of 14 residues. The V end lost 8 bases, the J end lost 6 bases, and 18 bases lay between the germline ends. The CDR3 nucleotides read TGTGCCAGCGGCGCTCCTCCGTGGGAGGATACGCAGTATTTT. Residues: CASGAPPWEDTQYF.

This clonotype was counted ten times or more. The CDR3: CASSPRYITEAFF. For the CDR3, the DNA is TGTGCCAGCAGCCCTCGGTATATTACTGAAGCTTTCTTT. This chain connects TRBV28 to TRBJ1-1; D is unresolved. V shed 6 bases and J shed 5 bases, with 13 bases lying between them. From germline, CDR1 is MDHEN and CDR2 SYDVKM. The CDR3 has 13 amino acids. Full variable domain (outside the CDR3, taken from reference TRBV28 and TRBJ1-1): DVKVTQSSRYLVKRTGEKVFLECVQDMDHENMFWYRQDPGLGLRLIYFSYDVKMKEKGDIPEGYSVSREKKERFSLILESASTNQTSMYLCASSPRYITEAFFGQGTRLTVV.

Comments on this clonotype: A much more abundant neighbour one base away suggests this may be a read error. This chain joins TRBV6-2 or TRBV6-3 and TRBJ2-7; a weak D match, TRBD2 (5 bases). The V end was cut by 8 bases, the J end by 9 bases, with 20 bases between. The CDR3 loop spans 13 amino acids. CDR1 is MNHEY, CDR2 SVGEGT, per germline. CDR3 sequence (DNA): TGTGCCAGCTTTGGACTCCCCTGGGAAGGGCAGTACTTC. Translation gives CASFGLPWEGQYF.